This T cell receptor beta chain was sequenced for a study of shared clonotypes between healthy human individuals. The CDR3 sequence is 14 residues long. The junction had 12 bases not matched to a gene; V was cut back by 6 bases and J by 8 bases. Germline CDR1 reads MDHEN; CDR2 reads SYDVKM. Sequencing used immunoSEQ multiplex PCR; TCRdb keeps in-frame clones, though not all of them. The table includes roughly 650,000 clones, approximately 96% detected once. Terminally differentiated effector memory CD45RA+ cells were excluded from the naive CD8 cells, which were CD45RO-negative and positively selected for CCR7.

Sequenced sample: naive CD8+ T cells sorted from blood. The clonotype was recovered from a woman aged 25 to 45 in good health. The chain has TRBV28 and TRBJ1-2; 7 nucleotides agree with TRBD1. CDR3 in DNA: TGTGCCAGCAGCCTCCTACAGGGGCCTGGGGGCTACACCTTC. This encodes CASSLLQGPGGYTF.